This T cell receptor (beta chain) emerged from a study of a mutant IDH1 vaccine in newly diagnosed glioma. Here immunoSEQ multiplex PCR was the method, and the copy in TCRdb shows in-frame clones only, minus some. The repertoire holds around 37,000 clones, roughly 92% seen once, with roughly 18% in the top ten. This CDR3 spans 15 amino acids. Looked up from germline, CDR1 is MDHEN and CDR2 is SYDVKM. Trimming left V 5 bases short and J 4 bases short, with 17 bases between. Time point defined: baseline, week 1 (first vaccination visit). Treatment: pre-vaccination baseline after standard-of-care therapy.

Sequences were derived from PBMCs, sampled from a glioma patient treated with radiotherapy, temozolomide or both. This TCR came from a man between 18 and 29 years old with glioma. The chain couples TRBV28 to TRBJ1-2; no reliable D call. The CDR3 coding sequence is TGTGCCAGCAGTCCCGGACCGGTCTCCTCCTATGGCTACACCTTC. This sequence encodes CASSPGPVSSYGYTF.